Listed below are T cell receptor beta chains from one sample, sequenced in a study of shared clonotypes between healthy human individuals. Clones were sequenced by immunoSEQ multiplex PCR, and TCRdb holds only the in-frame ones, with some missing. The table has roughly 2,500,000 clones, roughly 93% seen once; the top ten hold roughly 0.39%. The sequencing input was naive CD4+ T cells from PBMCs. All receptors come from a man aged 18 to 30 in good health. Some clones in this sample may be carry-over from other donors' samples. Both conserved end residues are part of each CDR3. The order of the fields is J gene, CDR3 length, clone size, V gene, D gene, CDR3 protein, CDR3 DNA. The D gene is left open where the match is weak. Clone size is not always given. Where it is, it says once, few, many or a class for expanded clones.

TRBJ2-7 | 14 | . | TRBV28 | . | CASSLGYRSYEQYF | TGTGCCAGCAGTTTAGGGTACCGCTCCTACGAGCAGTACTTC
TRBJ2-7 | 16 | . | TRBV5-4 | TRBD1 | CASRDGMTGTSYEQYF | TGTGCCAGCAGGGATGGGATGACAGGGACCTCCTACGAGCAGTACTTC
TRBJ1-1 | 15 | . | TRBV18 | TRBD1 | CASSRGTAQNTEAFF | TGTGCCAGCTCACGGGGGACAGCCCAGAACACTGAAGCTTTCTTT
TRBJ1-6 | 16 | . | TRBV2 | . | CASSGISQRGNSPLHF | TGTGCCAGCAGCGGAATTTCACAACGGGGTAATTCACCCCTCCACTTT
TRBJ1-1 | 13 | . | TRBV11-3 | . | CASSLWMNTEAFF | TGTGCCAGCAGCCTGTGGATGAACACTGAAGCTTTCTTT
TRBJ2-4 | 16 | . | TRBV4-1 | TRBD1 | CASSQVIQGRKNIQYF | TGCGCCAGCAGCCAAGTGATACAGGGGCGGAAAAACATTCAGTACTTC
TRBJ2-7 | 15 | . | TRBV5-1 | TRBD1 | CASSTGTGGPHEQYF | TGCGCCAGCAGCACCGGGACAGGGGGCCCCCACGAGCAGTACTTC
TRBJ2-3 | 14 | . | TRBV11-2 | . | CASSLAPGTDTQYF | TGTGCCAGCAGCTTAGCACCGGGCACAGATACGCAGTATTTT
TRBJ2-4 | 14 | . | TRBV6-1 | . | CASLPRPRENIQYF | TGTGCCAGCCTACCCCGGCCCCGGGAAAACATTCAGTACTTC
TRBJ2-3 | 15 | . | TRBV28 | . | CASSPEGASTDTQYF | TGTGCCAGCAGCCCAGAAGGGGCTAGCACAGATACGCAGTATTTT
TRBJ1-3 | 15 | . | TRBV6-5 | . | CASSPDSSSGNTIYF | TGTGCCAGCAGTCCCGACTCAAGCTCTGGAAACACCATATATTTT
TRBJ2-1 | 14 | . | TRBV7-3 | TRBD2 | CASSLLAGYNEQFF | TGTGCCAGCAGCTTACTAGCGGGTTACAATGAGCAGTTCTTC
TRBJ2-3 | 18 | . | TRBV5-1 | TRBD2 | CASSLSRAGLAKTDTQYF | TGCGCCAGCAGCCTGAGCAGGGCCGGACTAGCGAAAACAGATACGCAGTATTTT
TRBJ2-6 | 18 | . | TRBV4-3 | TRBD1 | CASSQWGRQGPGANVLTF | TGCGCCAGCAGCCAGTGGGGGCGACAGGGCCCTGGGGCCAACGTCCTGACTTTC
TRBJ2-3 | 15 | . | TRBV5-1 | TRBD2 | CASSFSSGDHDTQYF | TGCGCCAGCAGCTTCTCTAGCGGAGATCACGATACGCAGTATTTT
TRBJ2-1 | 14 | . | TRBV7-6 | . | CASSLRAPRIEQFF | TGTGCCAGCAGCCTACGTGCCCCCCGAATCGAGCAGTTCTTC
TRBJ2-4 | 20 | . | TRBV19 | TRBD2 | CASSVGTSGKSQTAKNIQYF | TGTGCCAGTAGTGTGGGGACTAGCGGGAAGAGTCAGACAGCCAAAAACATTCAGTACTTC
TRBJ1-5 | 16 | . | TRBV19 | . | CASSIRRGYSNQPQHF | TGTGCCAGTAGCATACGGCGGGGTTATAGCAATCAGCCCCAGCATTTT
TRBJ2-5 | 17 | . | TRBV28 | TRBD1 | CASSLFGQGPSGGTQYF | TGTGCCAGCAGTTTATTCGGACAGGGGCCTTCGGGAGGGACCCAGTACTTC
TRBJ2-1 | 15 | . | TRBV19 | . | CASSFWGSSYNEQFF | TGTGCCAGTAGCTTCTGGGGGAGCTCCTACAATGAGCAGTTCTTC
TRBJ1-1 | 12 | few | TRBV28 | . | CASIGGTPEAFF | TGTGCCAGCATCGGTGGGACCCCTGAAGCTTTCTTT
TRBJ2-3 | 16 | . | TRBV4-1 | . | CASSQVPPGGTDTQYF | TGCGCCAGCAGCCAGGTGCCCCCAGGGGGCACAGATACGCAGTATTTT
TRBJ2-2 | 15 | . | TRBV7-9 | . | CASRGPEISSGELFF | TGTGCCAGCAGAGGACCCGAGATCTCCTCCGGGGAGCTGTTTTTT
TRBJ2-3 | 14 | . | TRBV7-2 | . | CASSLSGRTDTQYF | TGTGCCAGCAGCTTAAGCGGACGCACGGATACGCAGTATTTT
TRBJ2-4 | 15 | . | TRBV11-2 | . | CASSFGMGGVNIQYF | TGTGCCAGCAGCTTTGGGATGGGGGGAGTAAACATTCAGTACTTC
TRBJ2-7 | 13 | . | TRBV30 | . | CAWTGKPEDEQYF | TGTGCCTGGACCGGTAAGCCCGAGGACGAGCAGTACTTC
TRBJ2-7 | 17 | . | TRBV11-2 | . | CASSSGGWRKSSYEQYF | TGTGCCAGCAGCTCCGGGGGCTGGCGGAAGAGCTCCTACGAGCAGTACTTC
TRBJ2-5 | 13 | . | TRBV5-1 | . | CASSSGAQETQYF | TGCGCCAGCAGCTCCGGGGCCCAAGAGACCCAGTACTTC
TRBJ1-1 | 13 | . | TRBV25-1 | . | CASNSEGGTEAFF | TGTGCCAGCAATAGTGAGGGGGGGACTGAAGCTTTCTTT
TRBJ1-2 | 12 | . | TRBV2 | . | CASSTSFDGYTF | TGTGCCAGCAGCACAAGTTTCGACGGCTACACCTTC
TRBJ2-7 | 15 | . | TRBV5-1 | . | CASSLEDGSRNEQYF | TGCGCCAGCAGCTTGGAAGATGGGAGTCGTAACGAGCAGTACTTC
TRBJ2-7 | 13 | . | TRBV28 | . | CASTVSSSYEQYF | TGTGCCAGCACCGTTTCTAGCTCCTACGAGCAGTACTTC
TRBJ2-7 | 15 | . | TRBV18 | . | CASSPKALAFTEQYF | TGTGCCAGCTCACCAAAAGCACTAGCCTTCACCGAGCAGTACTTC
TRBJ2-1 | 15 | once | TRBV6-4 | . | CASSPGLAPNNRQFF | TGTGCCAGCAGTCCGGGGCTAGCGCCGAACAATAGGCAGTTCTTC